This note documents a single T cell receptor (beta chain) sequence. These data are taken from a study of blood T cell repertoires in COVID-19. Study summary: COVID-19 samples, acute and convalescent, were from the United States, Italy and Spain. PBMCs, B-cell-depleted T cells, or T cells were the source of the cDNA or gDNA that made up the material.

The method was immunoSEQ multiplex PCR; TCRdb's version includes in-frame clones alone and lacks a portion of them. The sample has approximately 210,000 clones; around four fifths are singletons. Sample: peripheral blood. This sequence was found in a woman in her 70s with active or convalescent COVID-19.

CDR3 loop: CASSLGASTDTQYF. The CDR3 nucleotides read TGTGCCAGCAGCTTGGGGGCCAGCACAGATACGCAGTATTTT. The chain joins TRBV5-6 to TRBJ2-3, with D uncertain. The CDR3 has 14 amino acids. Looked up from germline, CDR1 is SGHDT and CDR2 is YYEEEE. The ends were cut back, 0 bases at V and 0 bases at J, with 5 bases in the middle. Drawing the rest from reference TRBV5-6 and TRBJ2-3, the complete variable domain is DAGVTQSPTHLIKTRGQQVTLRCSPKSGHDTVSWYQQALGQGPQFIFQYYEEEERQRGNFPDRFSGHQFPNYSSELNVNALLLGDSALYLCASSLGASTDTQYFGPGTRLTVL.